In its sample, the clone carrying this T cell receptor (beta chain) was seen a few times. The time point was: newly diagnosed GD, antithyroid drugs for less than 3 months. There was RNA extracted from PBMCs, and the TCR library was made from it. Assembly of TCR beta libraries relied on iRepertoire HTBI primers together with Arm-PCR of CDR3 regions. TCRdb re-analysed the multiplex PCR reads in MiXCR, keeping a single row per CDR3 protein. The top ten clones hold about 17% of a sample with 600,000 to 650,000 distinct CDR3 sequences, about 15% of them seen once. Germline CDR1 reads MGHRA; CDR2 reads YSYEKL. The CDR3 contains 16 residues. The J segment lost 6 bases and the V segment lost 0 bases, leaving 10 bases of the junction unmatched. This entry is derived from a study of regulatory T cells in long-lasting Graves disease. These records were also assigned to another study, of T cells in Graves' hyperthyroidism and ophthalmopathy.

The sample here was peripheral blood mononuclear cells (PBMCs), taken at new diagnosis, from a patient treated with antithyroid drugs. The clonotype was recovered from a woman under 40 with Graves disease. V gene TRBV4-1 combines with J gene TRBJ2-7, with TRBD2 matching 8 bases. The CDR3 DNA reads TGCGCCAGCAGCCAAGATGTCGCGGGAGGCGCGTCCGAGCAGTACTTC. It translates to CASSQDVAGGASEQYF.